This record looks at one T cell receptor (beta chain) sequence and its context. This sample's time point: patch test 3, about 24 weeks after DPC sensitization. The treatment is: therapeutic diphenylcyclopropenone sensitization with weekly scalp DPC. The entry originates in a study of human T cells and chemical hapten exposure. Germline V gene sequence: CDR1 SGDLS, CDR2 YYNGEE. Trimming took 0 bases from V and 4 from J; bases not matched to a gene: 5. The CDR3 totals 16 residues. TCRdb re-analysed the RACE reads in MiXCR, keeping a single row per CDR3 protein. The sample shows just under 65,000 distinct CDR3 sequences, approximately 9.9% of them seen only once.

The gene calls are TRBV9 and TRBJ2-5, with 11 bases aligning to TRBD2. The sequence was obtained from a young woman with alopecia areata. Some clones in this sample may be carry-over from other donors' samples. Specimen: whole blood, collected in connection with sensitization to the hapten diphenylcyclopropenone (DPC). CDR3 sequence (DNA): TGTGCCAGCAGCGTAGTAGCGGGAGGGCCGAGAGAGACCCAGTACTTC. The encoded protein is CASSVVAGGPRETQYF.